Listed here is a single TCR beta chain. V was clipped by 5 bases and J by 6 bases, with 16 bases between them. This CDR3 comprises 15 residues. Germline-derived CDR1 and CDR2 are MNHEY and SVGEGT. The data were obtained in a study of T cell responses to AZD1222 COVID-19 vaccine. TCRdb's copy holds only in-frame clones and misses some; the assay was immunoSEQ multiplex PCR. In the table there are about 94,000 clones, about 88% of which are singletons. The rearrangement uses TRBV6-2 or TRBV6-3 and TRBJ1-4; perhaps TRBD1 as D (5 bases). This receptor was identified in an adult in good health. The sample consisted of peripheral blood, taken on day 0 of AZD1222 vaccination. As DNA, the CDR3 is TGTGCCAGCAGTCCCCCGAGGGGTCAGGATGAAAAACTGTTTTTT. Its protein product is CASSPPRGQDEKLFF.